The 8 T cell receptor beta chains in this list originate from one sample, sequenced in a study of blood T cell repertoires in COVID-19. Clones were read by immunoSEQ multiplex PCR, and TCRdb kept only the in-frame ones, dropping some. This table holds under 200,000 clones, under 85% found once. Material: peripheral blood. The source is a woman of 80 years or more with acute or convalescent COVID-19.

The genes are TRBV7-3 and TRBJ2-2; 10 nucleotides match TRBD2. Germline V gene lookup returns CDR1 SGHTA and CDR2 FQGTGA. The CDR3 extends over 15 amino acids. V lost 5 bases, J lost 2 bases, and 2 bases stayed unmatched. DNA of the CDR3: TGTGCCAGCAGCCGGACTAGCGGAAACACCGGGGAGCTGTTTTTT. Its translation: CASSRTSGNTGELFF.

This chain joins TRBV7-3 and TRBJ2-5; weak D call: TRBD1 (5 bases). Germline CDR1 and CDR2: SGHTA and FQGTGA. CDR3 length equals 18 residues. V lost 5 bases and J 4 bases, leaving 26 bases between the germline ends. The CDR3 bases are TGTGCCAGCAGCCACCCTAGGGTGGATCCTAATCAGGGAGAGACCCAGTACTTC. Protein product: CASSHPRVDPNQGETQYF.

This clone was picked up a small number of times. The chain combines TRBV6-2 or TRBV6-3 with TRBJ1-1; 8 nucleotides line up with TRBD1. This CDR3 has 15 amino acids. Germline values: CDR1 MNHEY, CDR2 SVGEGT. The V and J ends lost 5 bases and 4 bases, in that order; junction bases with no gene match: 9. CDR3 loop: CASSAIGQGGTEAFF. For the CDR3, the DNA is TGTGCCAGCAGTGCTATAGGACAGGGCGGCACTGAAGCTTTCTTT.

Worth noting for this clone: The sample has other DNA sequences that encode this CDR3 too. This chain joins TRBV20-1 and TRBJ2-7; D might be TRBD2 (5 bases). The CDR3 runs to 11 residues. Germline CDR1 is DFQATT and CDR2 is SNEGSKA (reference sequence). Trimming took off 3 bases at V and 3 bases at J, with 6 bases between the two ends. CDR3: CSASRGYEQYF. The CDR3 nucleotides are TGCAGTGCTAGTCGGGGCTACGAGCAGTACTTC.

The V call is TRBV19, the J call TRBJ1-4; tentative D call: TRBD1 (5 bases). Germline-derived CDR1 and CDR2 are LNHDA and SQIVND (reference sequence). Between the trimmed V and J ends, which lost 9 bases and 0 bases, there was a span of 11 bases. This CDR3 is built from 14 residues. DNA for the CDR3: TGTGCCAGCCGACCGACAGCAACTAATGAAAAACTGTTTTTT. This gives the protein CASRPTATNEKLFF.

The genes are TRBV18 and TRBJ1-2, with a weak D call TRBD1 (6 bases). Trimming pared 1 base from V and 4 bases from J, leaving 16 bases between. This CDR3 is 16 amino acids long. Looked up from germline, CDR1 is KGHSH and CDR2 is LQKENI. This CDR3 is CASSPQWRRGAYGYTF. CDR3 in DNA: TGTGCCAGCTCACCACAGTGGAGGCGGGGGGCCTATGGCTACACCTTC.

The chain carries TRBV7-2 and TRBJ1-3; possible D gene TRBD1, 6 bases. The CDR3 runs 15 residues. Deletions cut 1 base from V and 2 bases from J, with 9 bases between. Germline CDR1 SGHTA, CDR2 FQGNSA. The DNA of the CDR3 is TGTGCCAGCAGCTTAGGGGGGGGGCCTGGAAACACCATATATTTT. It encodes CASSLGGGPGNTIYF.

J is TRBJ2-1 and V is TRBV7-2, with 10 positions matching TRBD2. This CDR3 spans 16 amino acids. CDR1 and CDR2 (germline): SGHTA, FQGNSA. V gave up 4 bases and J gave up 7 bases; unmatched junction bases: 10. CDR3 coding DNA: TGTGCCAGCAGCTCCGGTCTAGCGGGAGTAGGTAATGAGCAGTTCTTC. Encoded protein: CASSSGLAGVGNEQFF.